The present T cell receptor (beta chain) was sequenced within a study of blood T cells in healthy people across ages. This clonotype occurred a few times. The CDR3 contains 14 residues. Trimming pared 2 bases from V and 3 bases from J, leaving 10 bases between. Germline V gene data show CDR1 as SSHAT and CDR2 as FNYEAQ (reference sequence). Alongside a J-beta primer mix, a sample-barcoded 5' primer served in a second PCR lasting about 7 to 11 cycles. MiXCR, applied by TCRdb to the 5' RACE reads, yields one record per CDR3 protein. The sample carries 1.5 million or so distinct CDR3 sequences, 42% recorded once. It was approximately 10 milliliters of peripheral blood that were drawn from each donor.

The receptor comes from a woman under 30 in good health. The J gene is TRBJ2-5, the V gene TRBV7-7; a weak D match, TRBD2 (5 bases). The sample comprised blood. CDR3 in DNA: TGTGCCAGCAGCTTATCCAGCGGCAAAGAGACCCAGTACTTC. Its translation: CASSLSSGKETQYF.